Below, 32 T cell receptor beta chains from the same sample are listed, as sequenced in a study of blood T cell repertoires in COVID-19. Measured with immunoSEQ multiplex PCR; TCRdb has only the in-frame clones, and not every one. This repertoire shows a few hundred thousand clones, 88% found once; its top ten account for approximately 8.5%. The specimen sequenced was peripheral blood. The receptors here all came from a man aged 18 to 29 with active or convalescent COVID-19.

The chain couples TRBV4-1 to TRBJ2-5, with D perhaps matching TRBD1 (5 bases). The V gene lost 2 bases and the J gene lost 2 bases, with 9 bases spanning the gap. The CDR3 covers 14 residues. The germline V gene has CDR1 MGHRA and CDR2 YSYEKL. The CDR3 DNA sequence: TGCGCCAGCAGCCAACTCGACAGTCAAGAGACCCAGTACTTC. Encoded protein: CASSQLDSQETQYF.

In its sample, this clone was seen a few times. V usage is TRBV7-9 and J usage is TRBJ2-1; D is perhaps TRBD2 (5 bases). V gave up 6 bases and J gave up 2 bases, with 8 bases separating them. The CDR3 has 13 amino acids. The V gene's germline CDR1 is SEHNR and CDR2 FQNEAQ (reference sequence). Written as DNA, the CDR3 is TGTGCCAGCAGTGCCGGGGCCTACAATGAGCAGTTCTTC. The encoded protein is CASSAGAYNEQFF.

The J gene is TRBJ1-1, the V gene TRBV5-6, with 8 bases identical to TRBD1. The V and J ends lost 4 bases and 2 bases, in that order; junction bases with no gene match: 4. Germline CDR1 reads SGHDT; CDR2 reads YYEEEE. The CDR3 has 14 amino acids. CDR3 sequence: CASSPGQANTEAFF. DNA of the CDR3: TGTGCCAGCAGCCCGGGACAGGCTAACACTGAAGCTTTCTTT.

This sequence joins TRBV7-9 and TRBJ1-1, with D perhaps matching TRBD1 (6 bases). CDR3 length: 14 amino acids. Germline V gene sequence: CDR1 SEHNR, CDR2 FQNEAQ (reference sequence). Trimming stripped 1 base from V and 3 bases from J, with 9 bases between. CDR3 DNA sequence: TGTGCCAGCAGCTTAGTATCAGGGGACACTGAAGCTTTCTTT. Protein sequence: CASSLVSGDTEAFF.

The V gene is TRBV10-3, the J gene TRBJ1-5, with no clear D. Germline V gene sequence: CDR1 ENHRY, CDR2 SYGVKD. CDR3 length: 12 amino acids. V was shortened by 11 bases and J by 5 bases, with 13 bases between the two germline ends. CDR3 coding DNA: TGTGCCTCGGCGGAGGTCGATCAGCCCCAGCATTTT. This encodes CASAEVDQPQHF.

The chain couples TRBV6-5 to TRBJ1-2, with unresolved D. The CDR3 totals 11 residues. The V gene's germline CDR1 is MNHEY and CDR2 SVGAGI. Trimming cost V 7 bases and J 1 base, with 4 bases left between them. CDR3 region: CASTLNYGYTF. For the CDR3, the DNA is TGTGCCAGCACCCTTAACTATGGCTACACCTTC.

Notes on this clone: Since the CDR3 does not end with the conserved phenylalanine or tryptophan, this likely comes from a read error. The DNA is omitted, as the CDR3 cannot be located on it reliably, and the CDR3 follows TCRdb's listing. The V call is TRBV6-5, the J call TRBJ2-7; the D call in the table, TRBD2, was not verified against the DNA. The germline CDR1 and CDR2 sequences are MNHEY and SVGAGI. Inclusive of both ends, the CDR3 amounts to 13 amino acids. The CDR3 protein is CASSLQGLAGART.

This rearrangement joins TRBV5-1 to TRBJ1-2, with 8 nucleotides matching TRBD1. The CDR3 loop spans 15 amino acids. V shed 0 bases, J shed 4 bases, and the junction held 5 bases outside the gene matches. Germline CDR1 is SGHRS and CDR2 is YFSETQ. CDR3 sequence: CASSLGQGQGYGYTF. The CDR3 DNA reads as TGCGCCAGCAGCTTGGGACAGGGGCAGGGCTATGGCTACACCTTC.

On this clone: An end of the junction does not agree with germline; a read error may underlie this. CDR3: CASSQVGRGNQPQHF. CDR3 sequence (DNA): TGCGCCAGCAGTCAAGTCGGCAGGGGCAACCAGCCCCAGCATTTT. V usage is TRBV23-1 and J usage is TRBJ1-5; D perhaps matches TRBD1 (6 bases). Being an ORF, TRBV23-1 has a function that is uncertain. The length of the CDR3 is 15 residues.

The chain joins TRBV10-3 to TRBJ1-5; weak D call: TRBD1 (6 bases). This CDR3 spans 17 amino acids. Between the trimmed V and J ends, which lost 10 bases and 1 base, there was a span of 23 bases. Germline CDR1 is ENHRY and CDR2 is SYGVKD. The DNA of the CDR3 is TGTGCCACCCGCGGAGGAGACAGGAGGCTAAGCAATCAGCCCCAGCATTTT. Translating it yields CATRGGDRRLSNQPQHF.

The gene calls are TRBV6-2 or TRBV6-3 and TRBJ1-2; D is unclear. V gave up 0 bases and J gave up 5 bases, with 10 bases separating them. The CDR3 runs 14 residues. Germline CDR1 is MNHEY and CDR2 is SVGEGT. The DNA for the CDR3 is TGTGCCAGCAGTTACTCGAACAGCTTATATGGCTACACCTTC. This translates into CASSYSNSLYGYTF.

V usage is TRBV7-2 and J usage is TRBJ1-1, with D uncertain. The CDR3 contains 16 residues. V gave up 1 base and J gave up 7 bases, with 19 bases separating them. CDR1 is SGHTA and CDR2 is FQGNSA in the germline V gene. The DNA of the CDR3 is TGTGCCAGCAGCTTAGTTTTTGTAGGGAAAAGCGGTGAAGCTTTCTTT. This sequence encodes CASSLVFVGKSGEAFF.

In its sample, this clone was seen many times. The chain couples TRBV6-4 to TRBJ2-3; maybe TRBD2 (5 bases). The CDR3 is made up of 14 amino acids. Per germline, CDR1 MRHNA and CDR2 SNTAGT. Between the trimmed V and J ends, which lost 5 bases and 0 bases, there was a span of 9 bases. The CDR3, as DNA: TGTGCCAGCAGTTCCTCGGGGAGCACAGATACGCAGTATTTT. Its translation is CASSSSGSTDTQYF.

The chain joins TRBV27 to TRBJ2-7; a weak D match, TRBD1 (5 bases). Trimming took off 7 bases at V and 0 bases at J, with 16 bases between the two ends. The germline gives CDR1 MNHEY, CDR2 SMNVEV (reference sequence). The length of the CDR3 is 15 residues. The CDR3 loop reads CASTSGQGYSYEQYF. The CDR3 DNA sequence: TGTGCCAGCACGTCCGGCCAGGGATACTCCTACGAGCAGTACTTC.

The gene calls are TRBV3-1 (or the pseudogene TRBV3-2) and TRBJ1-1, with D tentatively TRBD1 (5 bases). CDR3 size: 13 residues. Germline assignment: CDR1 LGHDT and CDR2 YNNKEL (reference sequence). V was shortened by 5 bases and J by 8 bases, with 15 bases between the two germline ends. CDR3 in DNA: TGTGCCAGCAGCTCCCGGGGGAGAGAAGAAGCTTTCTTT. Its translation: CASSSRGREEAFF.

J is TRBJ1-2 and V is TRBV19; D remains unclear. Trimming took 7 bases from V and 4 from J, leaving 13 bases between them. Per germline, CDR1 LNHDA and CDR2 SQIVND (reference sequence). The CDR3 is 13 amino acids. Here the CDR3 reads CASITPSGYGYTF. DNA for the CDR3: TGTGCCAGTATCACTCCGTCCGGCTATGGCTACACCTTC.

The genes are TRBV4-2 and TRBJ1-4; tentative D call: TRBD1 (5 bases). Trimming shortened V by 4 bases and J by 8 bases, and 17 bases separated the two germline ends. Germline-derived CDR1 and CDR2 are LGHNA and YNFKEQ. This CDR3 is built from 15 residues. CDR3: CASSPGAITEEKLFF. The DNA for the CDR3 is TGTGCCAGCAGCCCTGGGGCGATAACGGAGGAAAAACTGTTTTTT.

The chain combines TRBV5-5 with TRBJ2-3; 8 bases are shared with TRBD1. The CDR3 spans 15 residues. V shed 4 bases, J shed 4 bases, and the junction held 8 bases outside the gene matches. Germline V gene sequence: CDR1 SGHKS, CDR2 YYEKEE (reference sequence). The CDR3 DNA sequence: TGTGCCAGCAGCCCCTGGACAGGGTGGTCAGATACGCAGTATTTT. Protein product: CASSPWTGWSDTQYF. Based on the CDR3 plus reference TRBV5-5 and TRBJ2-3, the full variable domain is DAGVTQSPTHLIKTRGQQVTLRCSPISGHKSVSWYQQVLGQGPQFIFQYYEKEERGRGNFPDRFSARQFPNYSSELNVNALLLGDSALYLCASSPWTGWSDTQYFGPGTRLTVL.

The V call is TRBV5-1, the J call TRBJ2-5, with TRBD1 as a possible D gene (5 bases). V lost 0 bases and J 5 bases, leaving 14 bases between the germline ends. This CDR3 region has 15 residues. Germline assignment: CDR1 SGHRS and CDR2 YFSETQ. The CDR3: CASSLGTTQGETQYF. For the CDR3, the DNA is TGCGCCAGCAGCTTGGGGACAACACAAGGGGAGACCCAGTACTTC.

This chain uses TRBV7-9 with TRBJ2-5, with a weak D call TRBD1 (6 bases). The V end was cut by 7 bases, the J end by 5 bases, with 17 bases between. Germline V gene sequence: CDR1 SEHNR, CDR2 FQNEAQ (reference sequence). The CDR3 has 14 residues. In nucleotides, the CDR3 is TGTGCCAGCACCCCGGTAGGGGGTCGGGAGACCCAGTACTTC. Protein product: CASTPVGGRETQYF. Using reference TRBV7-9 and TRBJ2-5 for the parts outside the CDR3, the full variable domain is DTGVSQNPRHKITKRGQNVTFRCDPISEHNRLYWYRQTLGQGPEFLTYFQNEAQLEKSRLLSDRFSAERPKGSFSTLEIQRTEQGDSAMYLCASTPVGGRETQYFGPGTRLLVL.

This clone was seen a handful of times. This sequence joins TRBV9 and TRBJ2-1; unclear D gene. The CDR3 extends over 16 amino acids. V lost 4 bases to trimming and J lost 10 bases, with 24 bases between them. Per germline, CDR1 SGDLS and CDR2 YYNGEE. The CDR3 DNA reads TGTGCCAGCAGCCCCACCGGTCCTAGTCCGTTTTGGGAGCAGTTCTTC. Its translation is CASSPTGPSPFWEQFF. The full variable domain, in which reference TRBV9 and TRBJ2-1 provide the parts outside the CDR3, is DSGVTQTPKHLITATGQRVTLRCSPRSGDLSVYWYQQSLDQGLQFLIQYYNGEERAKGNILERFSAQQFPDLHSELNLSSLELGDSALYFCASSPTGPSPFWEQFFGPGTRLTVL.

The rearrangement joins TRBV9 to TRBJ2-1, with 11 bases fitting TRBD2. The trim removed 4 bases at V and 1 base at J, leaving 4 bases unmatched. The CDR3 runs 16 residues. In germline, CDR1 is SGDLS, CDR2 YYNGEE. The CDR3 loop is CASSMRLAGSYNEQFF. The CDR3 DNA is TGTGCCAGCAGCATGCGACTAGCGGGATCCTACAATGAGCAGTTCTTC. Full variable domain (remainder filled in from reference TRBV9 and TRBJ2-1): DSGVTQTPKHLITATGQRVTLRCSPRSGDLSVYWYQQSLDQGLQFLIQYYNGEERAKGNILERFSAQQFPDLHSELNLSSLELGDSALYFCASSMRLAGSYNEQFFGPGTRLTVL.

CDR3 sequence reads: CASRSSLWSSEQFF. The CDR3 nucleotides are TGTGCCAGCAGGTCCAGTTTATGGAGTAGTGAGCAGTTCTTC. This sequence joins TRBV6-5 and TRBJ2-1; D is undetermined. The CDR3 is 14 residues long. Germline values: CDR1 MNHEY, CDR2 SVGAGI. The ends were cut back, 6 bases at V and 9 bases at J, with 18 bases in the middle.

In nucleotides, the CDR3 is TGCGCCAGCAGCCGTCGGACGGGGAATCGGGGCTACACCTTC. Its translation is CASSRRTGNRGYTF. V gene TRBV4-1 combines with J gene TRBJ1-2; D unresolved. From germline, CDR1 is MGHRA and CDR2 YSYEKL. This CDR3 is 14 amino acids long. Trimming cost V 4 bases and J 8 bases, with 17 bases left between them.

The CDR3 DNA reads TGTGCCAGCAGCCAAGACGGGTTCACAGATACGCAGTATTTT. It yields the protein CASSQDGFTDTQYF. This chain joins TRBV3-1 (or the pseudogene TRBV3-2) and TRBJ2-3; no firm D call. The ends were cut back, 0 bases at V and 2 bases at J, with 6 bases in the middle. Looked up from germline, CDR1 is LGHDT and CDR2 is YNNKEL (reference sequence). The CDR3 sequence is 14 residues long.

The chain is built from TRBV15 and TRBJ2-4; a weak D match, TRBD1 (6 bases). Trimming took off 4 bases at V and 0 bases at J, with 22 bases between the two ends. CDR3 length: 19 amino acids. The germline V gene encodes CDR1 LNHNV and CDR2 YYDKDF (reference sequence). The CDR3 sequence: CATSIPHLAGAEAKNIQYF. The CDR3 nucleotides read TGTGCCACCAGCATACCCCACCTAGCAGGGGCTGAAGCCAAAAACATTCAGTACTTC.

Only a few counts were recorded for this clone. The gene calls are TRBV14 and TRBJ1-1, with 7 bases fitting TRBD1. With V trimmed by 5 bases and J by 5 bases, 8 bases remained unmatched. From germline, CDR1 is SGHDN and CDR2 FVKESK. There are 14 residues in the CDR3. The CDR3 sequence is CASSRNRGGTEAFF. The CDR3 DNA reads TGTGCCAGCAGCAGAAACAGGGGAGGAACTGAAGCTTTCTTT. The full variable domain, its missing parts supplied by reference TRBV14 and TRBJ1-1, is EAGVTQFPSHSVIEKGQTVTLRCDPISGHDNLYWYRRVMGKEIKFLLHFVKESKQDESGMPNNRFLAERTGGTYSTLKVQPAELEDSGVYFCASSRNRGGTEAFFGQGTRLTVV.

The chain is built from TRBV14 and TRBJ2-1; 11 positions agree with TRBD2. CDR3 length: 17 amino acids. The ends lost 0 bases at V and 9 bases at J; junction bases unmatched: 10. Germline lookup yields CDR1 SGHDN and CDR2 FVKESK. CDR3 nucleotides: TGTGCCAGCAGCCAAGATCCTTTTAGCGGGGGGGAGGGTGAGCAGTTCTTC. This translates into CASSQDPFSGGEGEQFF.

The chain uses TRBV10-3 and TRBJ2-7; 8 nucleotides agree with TRBD1. This CDR3 spans 17 amino acids. V shed 1 base and J 4 bases; nucleotides not matched to a gene: 12. Germline V CDR1 and CDR2: ENHRY, SYGVKD. The CDR3 DNA is TGTGCCATCAGTGAGTTCACAGGACAGGGAGGCCGATACGAGCAGTACTTC. It translates to CAISEFTGQGGRYEQYF.

The chain couples TRBV7-8 to TRBJ1-5, with TRBD1 as a possible D gene (6 bases). V was trimmed by 7 bases and J by 7 bases, leaving 17 bases between them. CDR1 is SGHVS, CDR2 FQNEAQ, per germline. This CDR3 has 14 amino acids. Here the CDR3 DNA reads TGTGCCAGCACCAACAATGGGGGCGCGCAGCCCCAGCATTTT. Its translation: CASTNNGGAQPQHF.

This chain uses TRBV19 with TRBJ2-2; D is possibly TRBD1 (5 bases). The CDR3 has 14 amino acids. Germline lookup yields CDR1 LNHDA and CDR2 SQIVND (reference sequence). The ends were cut back, 0 bases at V and 5 bases at J, with 7 bases in the middle. CDR3: CASSIDPGTGELFF. The CDR3 DNA reads TGTGCCAGTAGTATAGATCCAGGGACCGGGGAGCTGTTTTTT.

This clone was counted a single time. This chain connects TRBV7-2 to TRBJ2-1; 7 nucleotides line up with TRBD2. Trimming at V came to 1 base and at J to 4 bases, leaving 7 bases not matched to a gene. Germline loops: CDR1 SGHTA, CDR2 FQGNSA. The CDR3 consists of 16 residues. This chain's CDR3 is CASSLGEGRLYNEQFF. The CDR3 DNA follows: TGTGCCAGCAGCTTAGGGGAGGGCCGACTATACAATGAGCAGTTCTTC.